One sample yielded the 26 T cell receptor beta chains listed below, sequenced in a study of blood T cell repertoires in COVID-19. Libraries were prepared by immunoSEQ multiplex PCR; TCRdb keeps only in-frame clonotypes and omits some of them. The data contain about 110,000 clones, around three quarters of them seen just once; the ten biggest clones take up around 4.7%. Sequences were obtained from peripheral blood. These receptors were taken from a human donor in a cohort sampled during active or convalescent COVID-19.

The chain couples TRBV5-1 to TRBJ1-4, with D perhaps TRBD1 (6 bases). Germline loops: CDR1 SGHRS, CDR2 YFSETQ. V lost 2 bases and J lost 8, with 16 bases in between. The CDR3 runs 15 residues. CDR3 protein: CASSLGSMGAEKLFF. DNA of the CDR3: TGCGCCAGCAGCTTAGGGTCCATGGGGGCCGAAAAACTGTTTTTT.

The rearrangement joins TRBV6-6 to TRBJ1-3; D unclear. This CDR3 region has 11 residues. Trimming pared 5 bases from V and 10 bases from J, leaving 9 bases between. Germline CDR1 is MNHNY and CDR2 is SVGAGI (reference sequence). This CDR3 reads CASSPHQTIYF. CDR3 DNA sequence: TGTGCCAGCAGTCCGCACCAGACCATATATTTT.

The rearrangement links TRBV11-2 to TRBJ2-5; 7 bases line up with TRBD2. With V trimmed by 5 bases and J by 5 bases, 8 bases remained unmatched. Looked up from germline, CDR1 is SGHAT and CDR2 is FQNNGV. The CDR3 is 14 residues long. The CDR3 here is CASSRLAGRETQYF. The CDR3 region has the DNA TGTGCCAGCAGCAGACTAGCAGGTCGGGAGACCCAGTACTTC.

This chain joins TRBV9 and TRBJ1-3; TRBD1 aligns across 7 bases. Germline CDR1 reads SGDLS; CDR2 reads YYNGEE. CDR3 size: 16 residues. After removal of 2 bases from V and 1 base from J, the junction contained 6 bases not matched to a gene. CDR3 sequence: CASSVRDRDSGNTIYF. CDR3 nucleotide sequence: TGTGCCAGCAGCGTTCGAGACAGGGATTCTGGAAACACCATATATTTT.

The table lists this clone with a count of one. This chain links TRBV24-1 with TRBJ2-1, with 10 bases lining up with TRBD1. The CDR3 totals 14 residues. The germline V gene encodes CDR1 KGHDR and CDR2 SFDVKD. V shed 4 bases and J 10 bases; nucleotides not matched to a gene: 6. The CDR3: CATSDRTGGREQFF. The CDR3 coding sequence is TGTGCCACCAGTGACCGGACAGGGGGTCGGGAGCAGTTCTTC.

The rearrangement uses TRBV2 and TRBJ2-1; a possible D gene is TRBD1 (6 bases). This CDR3 spans 15 amino acids. V dropped 5 bases and J dropped 0 bases, with 11 bases sitting between them. Germline V gene lookup returns CDR1 SNHLY and CDR2 FYNNEI. CDR3 sequence: CASSRQESSYNEQFF. The CDR3 nucleotides are TGTGCCAGCAGTCGACAGGAGAGCTCCTACAATGAGCAGTTCTTC. Looking up the rest from reference TRBV2 and TRBJ2-1 gives the full variable domain: EPEVTQTPSHQVTQMGQEVILRCVPISNHLYFYWYRQILGQKVEFLVSFYNNEISEKSEIFDDQFSVERPDGSNFTLKIRSTKLEDSAMYFCASSRQESSYNEQFFGPGTRLTVL.

The chain carries TRBV7-8 and TRBJ1-2; weak D call: TRBD1 (6 bases). Between the trimmed V and J ends, which lost 0 bases and 7 bases, there was a span of 15 bases. The CDR3 sequence is 15 residues long. The germline V gene has CDR1 SGHVS and CDR2 FQNEAQ. The CDR3 is CASSLARVGAAGYTF. CDR3 sequence (DNA): TGTGCCAGCAGCTTAGCCCGCGTGGGGGCTGCTGGCTACACCTTC. Looking up the rest from reference TRBV7-8 and TRBJ1-2 gives the full variable domain: GAGVSQSPRYKVAKRGQDVALRCDPISGHVSLFWYQQALGQGPEFLTYFQNEAQLDKSGLPSDRFFAERPEGSVSTLKIQRTQQEDSAVYLCASSLARVGAAGYTFGSGTRLTVV.

V usage is TRBV28 and J usage is TRBJ1-5; D perhaps matches TRBD1 (6 bases). This CDR3 has 17 amino acids. Germline V gene sequence: CDR1 MDHEN, CDR2 SYDVKM. V lost 3 bases and J lost 2, with 17 bases in between. CDR3 in amino acids: CASSLATGFIGNQPQHF. For the CDR3, the DNA is TGTGCCAGCAGTTTGGCCACAGGGTTTATTGGCAATCAGCCCCAGCATTTT.

The chain's CDR3 is CASSDSLYTEAFF. CDR3 DNA: TGTGCCAGCAGTGATTCACTGTACACTGAAGCTTTCTTT. This chain connects TRBV25-1 to TRBJ1-1; the D is unclear. The CDR3 sequence is 13 residues long. V was cut by 3 bases and J by 3 bases, with 8 bases left in between. Germline CDR1 MGHDK, CDR2 SYGVNS.

The chain has TRBV18 and TRBJ1-6; 9 bases map to TRBD1. V gave up 3 bases and J gave up 3 bases; unmatched junction bases: 21. CDR1 KGHSH and CDR2 LQKENI come from the germline V gene. This CDR3 is built from 22 residues. The CDR3: CASSPRQVTGTGNADYNSPLHF. The CDR3 coding sequence is TGTGCCAGCTCACCCAGACAGGTAACCGGGACAGGGAACGCGGACTATAATTCACCCCTCCACTTT. Looking up the rest from reference TRBV18 and TRBJ1-6 gives the full variable domain: NAGVMQNPRHLVRRRGQEARLRCSPMKGHSHVYWYRQLPEEGLKFMVYLQKENIIDESGMPKERFSAEFPKEGPSILRIQQVVRGDSAAYFCASSPRQVTGTGNADYNSPLHFGNGTRLTVT.

This chain links TRBV7-3 with TRBJ1-1, with D possibly matching TRBD1 (6 bases). The V gene's germline CDR1 is SGHTA and CDR2 FQGTGA. The CDR3 contains 16 residues. V lost 0 bases and J 1 base, leaving 12 bases between the germline ends. The chain's CDR3 is CASSLTRTERNTEAFF. The CDR3 DNA is TGTGCCAGCAGCTTAACTAGGACAGAAAGGAACACTGAAGCTTTCTTT.

This clone has just a few counts. The J gene is TRBJ2-5, the V gene TRBV27, with 14 bases fitting TRBD2. Germline loops: CDR1 MNHEY, CDR2 SMNVEV (reference sequence). Losses at the gene ends were 2 bases for V and 5 bases for J; bases not matched to a gene: 13. This CDR3 has 19 amino acids. CDR3 nucleotide sequence: TGTGCCAGCAGTTTAATCCCGGGACTAGCGGGGGAAACCAGGGAGACCCAGTACTTC. It codes for CASSLIPGLAGETRETQYF.

This clone was counted a few times. J is TRBJ1-2 and V is TRBV19; possibly TRBD1 for D (6 bases). Per germline, CDR1 LNHDA and CDR2 SQIVND (reference sequence). V lost 3 bases and J lost 5, with 19 bases in between. The CDR3 consists of 16 residues. The CDR3 loop reads CASSISMGTRDYGYTF. The CDR3, as DNA: TGTGCCAGTAGTATTTCGATGGGGACAAGGGATTATGGCTACACCTTC.

J is TRBJ1-2 and V is TRBV19, with D tentatively TRBD1 (5 bases). The V gene lost 5 bases and the J gene lost 9 bases, with 31 bases spanning the gap. CDR1 and CDR2 (germline): LNHDA, SQIVND (reference sequence). CDR3 size: 18 residues. CDR3 in amino acids: CASSGPGTALTNLRSYTF. In nucleotides, the CDR3 is TGTGCCAGTAGTGGACCGGGGACTGCCCTAACGAACCTGCGGAGCTACACCTTC.

V is TRBV29-1 and J is TRBJ1-1; D unclear. The length of the CDR3 is 14 residues. Germline CDR1 is SQVTM and CDR2 is ANQGSEA. The V gene lost 2 bases and the J gene lost 2 bases, with 12 bases spanning the gap. The DNA of the CDR3 is TGCAGCGTTGAAACCCTATTACTAAACACTGAAGCTTTCTTT. Translating gives CSVETLLLNTEAFF. The full variable domain, in which reference TRBV29-1 and TRBJ1-1 provide the parts outside the CDR3, is SAVISQKPSRDICQRGTSLTIQCQVDSQVTMMFWYRQQPGQSLTLIATANQGSEATYESGFVIDKFPISRPNLTFSTLTVSNMSPEDSSIYLCSVETLLLNTEAFFGQGTRLTVV.

This chain links TRBV9 with TRBJ2-2; 7 nucleotides agree with TRBD2. CDR3 length: 16 residues. Germline assignment: CDR1 SGDLS and CDR2 YYNGEE. V shed 4 bases, J shed 0 bases, and the junction held 6 bases outside the gene matches. As DNA, the CDR3 is TGTGCCAGCAGCCCCGTGGGACTAACGAACACCGGGGAGCTGTTTTTT. This encodes CASSPVGLTNTGELFF.

In its sample, this clone was seen once. This sequence joins TRBV9 and TRBJ2-7; 9 bases match TRBD2. The CDR3 length is 18 residues. V gave up 0 bases and J gave up 3 bases; unmatched junction bases: 13. CDR1 and CDR2 (germline): SGDLS, YYNGEE. CDR3 sequence reads: CASSVAGGAGGPHYEQYF. DNA of the CDR3: TGTGCCAGCAGCGTAGCTGGGGGGGCGGGAGGGCCCCACTACGAGCAGTACTTC. Supplemented by reference TRBV9 and TRBJ2-7, the full variable domain reads DSGVTQTPKHLITATGQRVTLRCSPRSGDLSVYWYQQSLDQGLQFLIQYYNGEERAKGNILERFSAQQFPDLHSELNLSSLELGDSALYFCASSVAGGAGGPHYEQYFGPGTRLTVT.

This sequence joins TRBV19 and TRBJ2-7; D remains unclear. Germline V gene sequence: CDR1 LNHDA, CDR2 SQIVND (reference sequence). The V and J ends lost 6 bases and 3 bases respectively, with 12 bases between them. This CDR3 has 13 residues. The CDR3 protein is CASSRGELYEQYF. In DNA form, the CDR3 reads TGTGCCAGTAGCCGCGGAGAGCTCTACGAGCAGTACTTC. The whole variable domain, remainder taken from reference TRBV19 and TRBJ2-7, is DGGITQSPKYLFRKEGQNVTLSCEQNLNHDAMYWYRQDPGQGLRLIYYSQIVNDFQKGDIAEGYSVSREKKESFPLTVTSAQKNPTAFYLCASSRGELYEQYFGPGTRLTVT.

The CDR3 sequence: CASNPGLAGGHGGELFF. The CDR3 DNA reads as TGTGCCAGCAACCCGGGACTAGCGGGAGGCCATGGCGGGGAGCTGTTTTTT. This chain connects TRBV28 to TRBJ2-2, with TRBD2 matching 15 bases. CDR3 length: 17 residues. The junction had 10 bases not matched to a gene; V was cut back by 7 bases and J by 7 bases. Looked up from germline, CDR1 is MDHEN and CDR2 is SYDVKM. Full variable domain (rest looked up from reference TRBV28 and TRBJ2-2): DVKVTQSSRYLVKRTGEKVFLECVQDMDHENMFWYRQDPGLGLRLIYFSYDVKMKEKGDIPEGYSVSREKKERFSLILESASTNQTSMYLCASNPGLAGGHGGELFFGEGSRLTVL.

About this clone: One end of the junction fails to match germline, which may point to a read error. This chain uses TRBV11-2 with TRBJ2-7; D remains ambiguous. CDR1 is SGHAT, CDR2 FQNNGV, per germline. CDR3 length: 14 amino acids. The DNA for the CDR3 is TGTGCCAACAGCTTAGGGCCCGCCGTGTACGAGCAGTACTTC. This sequence encodes CANSLGPAVYEQYF.

This sequence joins TRBV24-1 and TRBJ1-2; 7 bases are shared with TRBD1. Germline V gene data show CDR1 as KGHDR and CDR2 as SFDVKD. Trimming removed 4 bases from V and 5 bases from J; junction bases left unmatched: 3. This CDR3 is 13 amino acids long. CDR3 in DNA: TGTGCCACCAGTGACACGACAGGGTATGGCTACACCTTC. This sequence encodes CATSDTTGYGYTF.

This clone was observed a few times. The chain uses TRBV27 and TRBJ2-5; TRBD1 aligns across 9 bases. This CDR3 has 15 amino acids. With 4 bases clipped from V and 4 bases from J, the junction kept 7 bases outside the gene matches. CDR1 and CDR2 from the germline V gene are MNHEY and SMNVEV (reference sequence). The CDR3 bases are TGTGCCAGCAGTTCGGGGGACAGGGTAGGAGAGACCCAGTACTTC. Translated: CASSSGDRVGETQYF.

The chain couples TRBV18 to TRBJ2-1, with TRBD2 identical over 8 bases. This CDR3 spans 16 amino acids. Unmatched junction bases numbered 8, after V lost 0 bases and J lost 7 bases. Germline V lookup: CDR1 KGHSH, CDR2 LQKENI. In DNA, the CDR3 is TGTGCCAGCTCACCACCAGGGCGGGGGGTGGATAATGAGCAGTTCTTC. It encodes CASSPPGRGVDNEQFF.

Remarks on this clone: Other DNA sequences in this specimen translate into the identical CDR3. V gene TRBV7-9 combines with J gene TRBJ2-7; perhaps TRBD2 as D (6 bases). The germline V and J ends were trimmed by 5 bases and 0 bases, with 11 bases remaining between them. The CDR3 extends over 14 amino acids. The germline CDR1 and CDR2 sequences are SEHNR and FQNEAQ (reference sequence). In DNA form, the CDR3 reads TGTGCCAGCAGCCGCCTCGGGAGCTCCTACGAGCAGTACTTC. Translating gives CASSRLGSSYEQYF.

J is TRBJ1-2 and V is TRBV10-1, with 11 bases fitting TRBD1. With V trimmed by 3 bases and J by 3 bases, 3 bases remained unmatched. The CDR3 contains 15 residues. Germline CDR1 WNHNN, CDR2 SYGVQD (reference sequence). This CDR3 is CASSEGTGGDYGYTF. The CDR3 region has the DNA TGCGCCAGCAGTGAAGGGACAGGGGGAGACTATGGCTACACCTTC.

The chain is built from TRBV6-1 and TRBJ1-5; D is uncertain. The V end lost 7 bases, the J end lost 6 bases, and 16 bases lay between the germline ends. This CDR3 comprises 14 residues. CDR1 MNHNS and CDR2 SASEGT come from the germline V gene. CDR3 protein: CASNPTGNAQPQHF. CDR3 bases: TGTGCCAGCAACCCAACGGGTAATGCTCAGCCCCAGCATTTT.